This T cell receptor beta chain came from a study of OX40 agonist ivuxolimab in advanced cancers. Across the whole study: Each patient was given ivuxolimab into a vein every 2 weeks, at 0.01 to 10 mg/kg.

If patients had autoimmune disease history or systemic immunosuppression, they were excluded. TCRdb keeps only in-frame clones here, not all; method: immunoSEQ multiplex PCR. Found here are some 18,000 clones, 84% of them singletons; the top ten hold 11% to 15%. Broader study findings: Normalized expansion of T-cell clones was also low for some nonresponders. There were, on average, more expanded clones in CD8+ T cells than in CD4+.

V shed 0 bases and J shed 3 bases, with 5 bases lying between them. Germline CDR1 is SGHTA and CDR2 is FQGTGA. This CDR3 is built from 13 residues. Notes on this clone: Its antigen is still unknown.

This receptor was obtained from an adult with an advanced solid tumor such as melanoma, head and neck, liver or kidney cancer. The chain couples TRBV7-3 to TRBJ1-1, with a weak D call TRBD1 (5 bases). This specimen consisted of CD4+ or CD8+ T cells sorted from blood, obtained in a trial of the OX40 agonist ivuxolimab. In DNA, the CDR3 is TGTGCCAGCAGCTTAACAGGGGACACTGAAGCTTTCTTT. This sequence encodes CASSLTGDTEAFF.